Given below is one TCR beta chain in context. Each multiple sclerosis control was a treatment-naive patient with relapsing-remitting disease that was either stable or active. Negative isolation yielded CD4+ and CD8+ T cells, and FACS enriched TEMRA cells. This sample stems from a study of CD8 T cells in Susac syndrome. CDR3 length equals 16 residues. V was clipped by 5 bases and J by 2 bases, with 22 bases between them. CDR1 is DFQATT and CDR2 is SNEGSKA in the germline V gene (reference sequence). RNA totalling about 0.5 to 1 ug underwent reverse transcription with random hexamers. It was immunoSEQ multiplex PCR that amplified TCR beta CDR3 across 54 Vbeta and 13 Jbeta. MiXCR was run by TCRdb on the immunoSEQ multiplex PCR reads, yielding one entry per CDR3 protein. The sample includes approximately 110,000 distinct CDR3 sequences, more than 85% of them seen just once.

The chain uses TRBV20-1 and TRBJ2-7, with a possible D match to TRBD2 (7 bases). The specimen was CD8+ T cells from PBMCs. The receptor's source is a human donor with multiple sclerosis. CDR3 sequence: CSADGGGPPAPYEQYF. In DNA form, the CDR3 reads TGCAGTGCTGATGGGGGGGGGCCTCCTGCCCCCTACGAGCAGTACTTC.